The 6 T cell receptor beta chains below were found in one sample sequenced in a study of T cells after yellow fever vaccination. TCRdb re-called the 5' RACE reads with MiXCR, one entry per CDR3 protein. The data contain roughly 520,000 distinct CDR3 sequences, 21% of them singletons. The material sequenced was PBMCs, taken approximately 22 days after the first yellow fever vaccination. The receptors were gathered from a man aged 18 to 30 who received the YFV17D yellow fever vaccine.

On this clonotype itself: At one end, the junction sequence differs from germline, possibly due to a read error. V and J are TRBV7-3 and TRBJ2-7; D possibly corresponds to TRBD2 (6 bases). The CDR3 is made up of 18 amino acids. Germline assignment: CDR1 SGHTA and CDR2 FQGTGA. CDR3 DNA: TGTGCCAGCAGCCTAATGGGGACTGCCTCGGGGACCTCCCACGAGCAGTACTTC. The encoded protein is CASSLMGTASGTSHEQYF. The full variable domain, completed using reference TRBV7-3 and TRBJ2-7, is GAGVSQTPSNKVTEKGKYVELRCDPISGHTALYWYRQSLGQGPEFLIYFQGTGAADDSGLPNDRFFAVRPEGSVSTLKIQRTERGDSAVYLCASSLMGTASGTSHEQYFGPGTRLTVT.

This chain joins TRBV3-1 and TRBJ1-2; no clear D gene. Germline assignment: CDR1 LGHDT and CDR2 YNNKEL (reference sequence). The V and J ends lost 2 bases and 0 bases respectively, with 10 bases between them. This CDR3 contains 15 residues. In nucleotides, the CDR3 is TGTGCCAGCAGCCAATATGCCGCTACTAACTATGGCTACACCTTC. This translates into CASSQYAATNYGYTF.

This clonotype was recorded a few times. CDR3 in DNA: TGTGCCAGCAGCCCCCACGTCGGGCGGGGGGGGAGCTCCTACAATGAGCAGTTCTTC. Its protein product is CASSPHVGRGGSSYNEQFF. The V gene is TRBV7-3, the J gene TRBJ2-1, with 9 nucleotides matching TRBD2. The CDR3 totals 19 residues. J was trimmed by 0 bases and V by 5 bases; bases with no gene match: 14. Germline CDR1 is SGHTA and CDR2 is FQGTGA.

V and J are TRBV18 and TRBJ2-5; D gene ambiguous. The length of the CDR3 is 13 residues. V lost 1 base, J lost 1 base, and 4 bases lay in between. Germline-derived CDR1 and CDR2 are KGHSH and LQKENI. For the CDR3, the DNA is TGTGCCAGCTCACCACTCTCCCAAGAGACCCAGTACTTC. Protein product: CASSPLSQETQYF.

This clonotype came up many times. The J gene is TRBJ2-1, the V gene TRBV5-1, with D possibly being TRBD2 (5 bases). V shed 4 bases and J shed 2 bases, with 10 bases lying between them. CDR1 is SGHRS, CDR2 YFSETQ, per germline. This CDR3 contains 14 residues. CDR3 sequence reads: CASSQTGAYNEQFF. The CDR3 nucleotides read TGCGCCAGCAGCCAAACCGGGGCCTACAATGAGCAGTTCTTC.

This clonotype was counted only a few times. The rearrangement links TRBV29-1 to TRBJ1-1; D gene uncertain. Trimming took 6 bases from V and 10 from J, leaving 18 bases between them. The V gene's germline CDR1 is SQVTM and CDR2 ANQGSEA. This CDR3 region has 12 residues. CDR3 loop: CSVERALKGAFF. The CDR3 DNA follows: TGCAGCGTCGAACGGGCCCTTAAGGGAGCTTTCTTT.